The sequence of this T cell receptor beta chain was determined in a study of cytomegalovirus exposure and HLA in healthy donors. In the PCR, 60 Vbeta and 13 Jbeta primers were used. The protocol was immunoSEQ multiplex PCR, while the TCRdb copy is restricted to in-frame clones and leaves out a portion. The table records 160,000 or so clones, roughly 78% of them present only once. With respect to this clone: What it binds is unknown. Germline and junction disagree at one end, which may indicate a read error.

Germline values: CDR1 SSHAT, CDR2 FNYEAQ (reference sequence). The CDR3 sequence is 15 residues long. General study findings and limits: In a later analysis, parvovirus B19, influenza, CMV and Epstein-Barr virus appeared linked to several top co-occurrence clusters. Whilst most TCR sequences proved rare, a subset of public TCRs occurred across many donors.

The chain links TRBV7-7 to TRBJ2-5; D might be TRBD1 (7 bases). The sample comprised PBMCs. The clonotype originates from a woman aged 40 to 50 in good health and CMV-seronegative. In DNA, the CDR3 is TGTGCTAGCAGCTTAGTAGGGGGGACAGAAGAGACCCAGTACTTC. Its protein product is CASSLVGGTEETQYF.